This TCR beta chain was observed in a study of blood T cell repertoires in COVID-19. Study at large: Italy, Spain and the United States were the sources of the convalescent and acute COVID-19 samples.

CDR1 is MNHEY and CDR2 is SMNVEV in the germline V gene (reference sequence). The CDR3 has 15 residues. The V end was cut by 6 bases, the J end by 7 bases, with 19 bases between. Per the study methods: Using reference gene primer amplification, nucleated cell counts were estimated. Clones were read by immunoSEQ multiplex PCR, and TCRdb kept only the in-frame ones, dropping some. D and trimming come from the DNA, and the V and J calls and clone size come from that table. The sample holds approximately 86,000 clones, 80% to 90% seen once. The rearrangement joins TRBV27 to TRBJ1-5, with a weak D call TRBD1 (5 bases). The material sequenced was peripheral blood. This sequence was found in a man aged 45-65 years with acute or convalescent COVID-19. The DNA for the CDR3 is TGTGCCAGCAGCCCCGGGGGGGTAACGCGGCAGCCCCAGCATTTT. Translated: CASSPGGVTRQPQHF.